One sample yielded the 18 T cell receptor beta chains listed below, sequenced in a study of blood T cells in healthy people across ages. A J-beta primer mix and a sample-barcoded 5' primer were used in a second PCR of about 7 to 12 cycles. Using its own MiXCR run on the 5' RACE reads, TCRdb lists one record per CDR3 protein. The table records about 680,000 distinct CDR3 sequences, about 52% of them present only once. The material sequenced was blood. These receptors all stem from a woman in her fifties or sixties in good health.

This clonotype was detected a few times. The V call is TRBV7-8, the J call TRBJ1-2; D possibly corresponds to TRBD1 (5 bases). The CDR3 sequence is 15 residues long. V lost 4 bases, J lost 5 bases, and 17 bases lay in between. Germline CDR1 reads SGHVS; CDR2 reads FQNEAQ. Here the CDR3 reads CASSWGPWDGYGYTF. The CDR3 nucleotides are TGTGCCAGCAGCTGGGGACCGTGGGACGGATATGGCTACACCTTC.

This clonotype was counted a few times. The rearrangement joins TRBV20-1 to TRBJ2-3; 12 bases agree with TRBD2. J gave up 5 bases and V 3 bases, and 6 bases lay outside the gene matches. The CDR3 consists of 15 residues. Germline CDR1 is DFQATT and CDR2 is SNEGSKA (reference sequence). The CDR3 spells CSASHRLAGVDTQYF. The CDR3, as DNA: TGCAGTGCTAGTCACCGACTAGCGGGAGTAGATACGCAGTATTTT.

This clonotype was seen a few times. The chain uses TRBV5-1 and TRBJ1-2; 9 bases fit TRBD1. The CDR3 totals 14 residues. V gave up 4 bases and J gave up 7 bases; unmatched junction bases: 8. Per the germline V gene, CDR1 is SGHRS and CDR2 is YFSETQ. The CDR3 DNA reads TGCGCCAGCAGCGATACCACAGGGGGCAGTGGCTACACCTTC. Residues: CASSDTTGGSGYTF.

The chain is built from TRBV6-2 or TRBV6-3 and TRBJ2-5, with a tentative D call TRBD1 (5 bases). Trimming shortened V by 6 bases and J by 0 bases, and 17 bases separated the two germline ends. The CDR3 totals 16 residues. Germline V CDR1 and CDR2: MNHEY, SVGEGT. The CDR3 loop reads CASRTTGPSYQETQYF. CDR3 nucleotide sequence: TGTGCCAGCAGAACTACAGGACCCTCGTACCAAGAGACCCAGTACTTC.

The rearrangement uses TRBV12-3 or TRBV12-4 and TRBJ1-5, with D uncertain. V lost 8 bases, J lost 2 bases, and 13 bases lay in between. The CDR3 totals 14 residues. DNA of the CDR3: TGTGCCAGCTCGACGGCGGGTGGCAATCAGCCCCAGCATTTT. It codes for CASSTAGGNQPQHF.

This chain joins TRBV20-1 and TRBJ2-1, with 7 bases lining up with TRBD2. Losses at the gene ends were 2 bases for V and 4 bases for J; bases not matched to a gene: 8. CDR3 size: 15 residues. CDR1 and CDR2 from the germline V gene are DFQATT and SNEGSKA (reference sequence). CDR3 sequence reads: CSARSGRAPYNEQFF. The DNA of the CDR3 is TGCAGTGCTAGATCGGGGAGGGCCCCATACAATGAGCAGTTCTTC.

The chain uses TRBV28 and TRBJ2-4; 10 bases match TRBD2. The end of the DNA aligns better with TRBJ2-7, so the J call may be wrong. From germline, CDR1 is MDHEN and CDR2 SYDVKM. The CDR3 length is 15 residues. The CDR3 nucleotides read TGTGCCAGCAGTTCGCCACTAGCGGGAACCTACGAGCAGTACTTC. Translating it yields CASSSPLAGTYEQYF.

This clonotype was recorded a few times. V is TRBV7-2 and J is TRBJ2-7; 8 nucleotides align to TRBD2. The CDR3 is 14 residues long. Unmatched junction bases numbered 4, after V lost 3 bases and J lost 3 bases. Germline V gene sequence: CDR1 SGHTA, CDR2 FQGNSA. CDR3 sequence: CASSLSLAGYEQYF. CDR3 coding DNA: TGTGCCAGCAGCTTGAGTCTAGCGGGCTACGAGCAGTACTTC.

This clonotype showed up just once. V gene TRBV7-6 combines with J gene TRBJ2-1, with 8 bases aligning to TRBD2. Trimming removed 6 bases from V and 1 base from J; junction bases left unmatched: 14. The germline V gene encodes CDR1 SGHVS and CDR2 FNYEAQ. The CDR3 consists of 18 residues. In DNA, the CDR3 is TGTGCCAGCAGTCAACTTGGAACTAGCGGCTTTTCCTACAATGAGCAGTTCTTC. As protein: CASSQLGTSGFSYNEQFF.

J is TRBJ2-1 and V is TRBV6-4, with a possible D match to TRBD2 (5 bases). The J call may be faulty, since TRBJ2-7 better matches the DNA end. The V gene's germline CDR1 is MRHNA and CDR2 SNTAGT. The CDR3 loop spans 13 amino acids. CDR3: CASSTVPAGEQYF. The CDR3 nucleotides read TGTGCCAGCAGTACCGTCCCCGCGGGTGAGCAGTACTTC.

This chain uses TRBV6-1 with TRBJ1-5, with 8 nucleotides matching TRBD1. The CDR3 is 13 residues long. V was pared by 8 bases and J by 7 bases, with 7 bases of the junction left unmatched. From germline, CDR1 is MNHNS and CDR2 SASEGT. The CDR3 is CASGGQAMQPQHF. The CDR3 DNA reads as TGTGCCAGCGGGGGACAGGCGATGCAGCCCCAGCATTTT.

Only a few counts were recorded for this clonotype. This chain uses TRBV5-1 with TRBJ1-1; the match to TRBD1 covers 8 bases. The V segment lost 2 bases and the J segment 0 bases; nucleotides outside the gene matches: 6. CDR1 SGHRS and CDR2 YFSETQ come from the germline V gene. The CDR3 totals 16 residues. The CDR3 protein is CASSFQTGALNTEAFF. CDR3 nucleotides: TGCGCCAGCAGCTTCCAGACAGGGGCCCTGAACACTGAAGCTTTCTTT.

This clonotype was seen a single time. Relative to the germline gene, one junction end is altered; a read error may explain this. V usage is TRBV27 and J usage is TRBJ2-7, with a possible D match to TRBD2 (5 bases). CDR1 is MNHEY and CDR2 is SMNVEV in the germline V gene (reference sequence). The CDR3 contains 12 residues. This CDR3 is CASSPTGYGQYF. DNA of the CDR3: TGTGCCAGCAGTCCCACGGGATACGGGCAGTACTTC.

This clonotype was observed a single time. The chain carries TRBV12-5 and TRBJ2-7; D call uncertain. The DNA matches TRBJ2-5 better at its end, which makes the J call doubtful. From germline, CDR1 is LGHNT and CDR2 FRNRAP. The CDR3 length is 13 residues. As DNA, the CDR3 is TGTGCTAGTGGTCCAGATATGTTCGAGACCCAGTACTTC. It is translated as CASGPDMFETQYF.

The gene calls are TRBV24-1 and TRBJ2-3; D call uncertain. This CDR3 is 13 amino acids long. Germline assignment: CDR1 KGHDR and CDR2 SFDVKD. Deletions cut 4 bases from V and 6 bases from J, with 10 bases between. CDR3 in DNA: TGTGCCACCAGTGACTTGGACGGCGATACGCAGTATTTT. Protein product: CATSDLDGDTQYF.

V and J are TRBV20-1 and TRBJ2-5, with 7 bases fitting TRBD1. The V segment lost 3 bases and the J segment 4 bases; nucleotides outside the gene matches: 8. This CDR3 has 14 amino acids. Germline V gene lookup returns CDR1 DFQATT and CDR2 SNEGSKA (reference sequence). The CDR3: CSARARDRGETQYF. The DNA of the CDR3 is TGCAGTGCTAGGGCCAGGGACAGAGGAGAGACCCAGTACTTC.

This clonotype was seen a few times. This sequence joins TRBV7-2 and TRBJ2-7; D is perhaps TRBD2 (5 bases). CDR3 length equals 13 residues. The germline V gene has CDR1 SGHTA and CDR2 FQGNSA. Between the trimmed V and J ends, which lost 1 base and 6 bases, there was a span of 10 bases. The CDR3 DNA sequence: TGTGCCAGCAGCTTAGGGTCAGCGGCCGAGCAGTACTTC. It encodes CASSLGSAAEQYF.

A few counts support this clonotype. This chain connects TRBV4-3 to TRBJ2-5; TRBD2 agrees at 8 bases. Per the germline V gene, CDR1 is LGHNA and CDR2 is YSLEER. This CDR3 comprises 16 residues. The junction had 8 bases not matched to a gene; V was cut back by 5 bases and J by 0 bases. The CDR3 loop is CASSSRLAQYQETQYF. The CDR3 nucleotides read TGCGCCAGCAGCTCACGACTAGCGCAGTACCAAGAGACCCAGTACTTC.